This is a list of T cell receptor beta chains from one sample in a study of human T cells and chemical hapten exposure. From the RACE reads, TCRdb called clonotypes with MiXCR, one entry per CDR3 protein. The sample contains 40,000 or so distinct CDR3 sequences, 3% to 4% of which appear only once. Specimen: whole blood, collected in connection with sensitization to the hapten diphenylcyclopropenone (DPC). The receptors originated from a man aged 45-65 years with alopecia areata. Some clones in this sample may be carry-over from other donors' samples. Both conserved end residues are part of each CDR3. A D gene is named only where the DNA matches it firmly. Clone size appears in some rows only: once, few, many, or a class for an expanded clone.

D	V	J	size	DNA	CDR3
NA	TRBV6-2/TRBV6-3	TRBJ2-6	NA	TGTGCCAGCAGAGATACCACTGGATCGGGGACTGGGGCCAACGTCCTGACTTTC	CASRDTTGSGTGANVLTF
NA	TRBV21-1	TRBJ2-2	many	TGTGCCAGCAGCAAAGAGGGGACTAGTGACACCGGGGAGCTGTTTTTT	CASSKEGTSDTGELFF
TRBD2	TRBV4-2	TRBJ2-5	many	TGTGCCAGCAGCCAAGCTAGCGGGGATCAAGAGACCCAGTACTTC	CASSQASGDQETQYF
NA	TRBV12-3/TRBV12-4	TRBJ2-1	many	TGTGCCAGCACCCTACGACCGGGACACAATGAGCAGTTCTTC	CASTLRPGHNEQFF
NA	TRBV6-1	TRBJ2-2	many	TGTGCAGACCGGGAGCTCCCTAACACCGGGGAGCTGTTTTTT	CADRELPNTGELFF
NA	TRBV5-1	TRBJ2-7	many	TGCGCCAGCAGCCAGACTAAGGGGTACGAGCAGTACTTC	CASSQTKGYEQYF
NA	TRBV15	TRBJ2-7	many	TGTGCCACCAGCAGAGATCTCCTTGTGCAGTACTTC	CATSRDLLVQYF
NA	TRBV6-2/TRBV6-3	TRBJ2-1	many	TGTGCCAGCAAGGGGGAGGGGTTCTACAATGAGCAGTTCTTC	CASKGEGFYNEQFF
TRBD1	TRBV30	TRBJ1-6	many	TGTGCCTGGAGTTCTGGACAGGGTGGATCACCCCTCCACTTT	CAWSSGQGGSPLHF
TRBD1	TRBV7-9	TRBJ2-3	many	TGTGCCAGCAGCTTACGACAGGGGGCTTTGGATACGCAGTATTTT	CASSLRQGALDTQYF
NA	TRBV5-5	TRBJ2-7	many	TGTGCCAGCAACCCGAATCCCTACGAGCAGTACTTC	CASNPNPYEQYF
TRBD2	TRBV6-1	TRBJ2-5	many	TGTGCCAGCAGCTTGGCGGGAGGGCCCGGAGAGACCCAGTACTTC	CASSLAGGPGETQYF
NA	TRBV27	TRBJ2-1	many	TGTGCCAGCAGTTTAGTGGGGTTGCTATTCAATGAGCAGTTCTTC	CASSLVGLLFNEQFF
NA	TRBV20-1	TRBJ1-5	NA	TGCAGTGCCCTTGGACAGAGAGGGCATCAGCCCCAGCATTTT	CSALGQRGHQPQHF
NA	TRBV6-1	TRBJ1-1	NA	TGTGCCAGCAGTGAAGCGCCTGGGGGGGGGAGGGTGAACACTGAAGCTTTCTTT	CASSEAPGGGRVNTEAFF